These 27 T cell receptor beta chains were all obtained from the same sample, sequenced in a study of T cells in localized non-small cell lung cancer (TCRdb year 2020). Library generation was performed with the immunoSEQ multiplex PCR assay. The table was pulled from immuneACCESS by TCRdb, which kept in-frame rearrangements only. Such tables lose some clones; where checked, under half of the loss comes from unresolved V genes, and the rest has no known cause. A total of tens of thousands of clones appear in this sample, approximately 94% of them only once. The ten biggest clones cover around 0.66% of the sample. Sequencing used peripheral blood, obtained before any cancer treatment. Source of these receptors: a woman aged 40 to 75 with stage I lung adenocarcinoma.

The V and J genes are TRBV4-2 and TRBJ1-1; D gene uncertain. V was clipped by 0 bases and J by 2 bases, with 7 bases between them. The V gene's germline CDR1 is LGHNA and CDR2 YNFKEQ. The CDR3 spans 14 residues. CDR3 in DNA: TGTGCCAGCAGCCAAGATTGGGGTAACACTGAAGCTTTCTTT. Amino acids: CASSQDWGNTEAFF.

The chain uses TRBV19 and TRBJ2-4; maybe TRBD1 (5 bases). Trimming removed 3 bases from V and 0 bases from J, with 12 bases in between. CDR3 size: 16 residues. Germline CDR1 LNHDA, CDR2 SQIVND (reference sequence). Here the CDR3 DNA reads TGTGCCAGTAGTATTAGACAGACTTTAGCCAAAAACATTCAGTACTTC. This gives the protein CASSIRQTLAKNIQYF.

CDR3 sequence (DNA): TGTGCCAGCAGCTTTCACGGCACTGAAGCTTTCTTT. This codes for CASSFHGTEAFF. The chain uses TRBV7-8 and TRBJ1-1; D gene unclear. V dropped 3 bases and J dropped 4 bases, with 6 bases sitting between them. Germline assignment: CDR1 SGHVS and CDR2 FQNEAQ. This CDR3 has 12 amino acids.

V and J are TRBV19 and TRBJ2-1, with 9 bases that match TRBD2. Germline V gene data show CDR1 as LNHDA and CDR2 as SQIVND (reference sequence). CDR3 length: 18 amino acids. J was trimmed by 0 bases and V by 9 bases; bases with no gene match: 15. The CDR3 bases are TGTGCCAGCATAAAGTCGGGCGGGAGGGCCCTCTCCTACAATGAGCAGTTCTTC. It specifies CASIKSGGRALSYNEQFF.

V usage is TRBV29-1 and J usage is TRBJ1-1, with D tentatively TRBD1 (6 bases). Between the trimmed V and J ends, which lost 6 bases and 6 bases, there was a span of 11 bases. CDR3 length: 11 amino acids. Germline-derived CDR1 and CDR2 are SQVTM and ANQGSEA. The CDR3 bases are TGCAGCGTCGAGGGGGGCTCTGAAGCTTTCTTT. Translation: CSVEGGSEAFF.

The gene calls are TRBV5-6 and TRBJ2-2; TRBD1 aligns across 10 bases. The length of the CDR3 is 16 residues. V trimming: 3 bases; J trimming: 5 bases; junction bases outside the gene matches: 7. Germline values: CDR1 SGHDT, CDR2 YYEEEE. The CDR3 sequence is CASSSFRQGATGELFF. For the CDR3, the DNA is TGTGCCAGCAGCTCCTTTCGACAGGGGGCAACCGGGGAGCTGTTTTTT. Based on the CDR3 plus reference TRBV5-6 and TRBJ2-2, the full variable domain is DAGVTQSPTHLIKTRGQQVTLRCSPKSGHDTVSWYQQALGQGPQFIFQYYEEEERQRGNFPDRFSGHQFPNYSSELNVNALLLGDSALYLCASSSFRQGATGELFFGEGSRLTVL.

The chain combines TRBV5-1 with TRBJ1-2; D might be TRBD1 (6 bases). Trimming cost V 0 bases and J 0 bases, with 9 bases left between them. This CDR3 comprises 15 residues. Germline values: CDR1 SGHRS, CDR2 YFSETQ. For the CDR3, the DNA is TGCGCCAGCAGCTTGGTGGCAGGGGCTAACTATGGCTACACCTTC. Translation: CASSLVAGANYGYTF.

J is TRBJ1-2 and V is TRBV4-3; the match to TRBD1 covers 7 bases. The V gene's germline CDR1 is LGHNA and CDR2 YSLEER. The CDR3 is 14 residues long. The trim removed 0 bases at V and 8 bases at J, leaving 6 bases unmatched. The CDR3, as DNA: TGCGCCAGCAGCCAAGAGGGAGGGGGCGCAGGCTACACCTTC. This translates into CASSQEGGGAGYTF.

This rearrangement joins TRBV13 to TRBJ1-3; no clear D. The germline V gene has CDR1 PRHDT and CDR2 FYEKMQ (reference sequence). V gave up 11 bases and J gave up 4 bases, with 15 bases separating them. The CDR3 is made up of 13 amino acids. CDR3 nucleotide sequence: TGTGCCGGATCTCGGCTGGGAGGAAACACCATATATTTT. This gives the protein CAGSRLGGNTIYF.

The chain's CDR3 is CASSQTGQLPYEQYF. The CDR3 DNA reads as TGTGCCAGCAGCCAAACGGGACAGCTTCCCTACGAGCAGTACTTC. This sequence joins TRBV6-5 and TRBJ2-7; 7 bases line up with TRBD1. Trimming took 6 bases from V and 2 from J; bases not matched to a gene: 10. The germline CDR1 and CDR2 sequences are MNHEY and SVGAGI. The CDR3 runs 15 residues.

The gene calls are TRBV7-9 and TRBJ2-7, with D tentatively TRBD1 or TRBD2 (5 bases each). The germline V and J ends were trimmed by 5 bases and 4 bases, with 15 bases remaining between them. CDR3 length: 14 residues. Germline V gene data show CDR1 as SEHNR and CDR2 as FQNEAQ (reference sequence). The CDR3 is CASSPTGRKYEQYF. The CDR3 DNA reads TGTGCCAGCAGCCCGACGGGACGAAAATACGAGCAGTACTTC.

This clone came up once. CDR3 residues: CASSLAGDSYNEQFF. The CDR3 DNA sequence: TGTGCCAGCAGCCTCGCGGGAGATTCCTACAATGAGCAGTTCTTC. V usage is TRBV9 and J usage is TRBJ2-1, with TRBD2 identical over 7 bases. V lost 4 bases to trimming and J lost 1 base; unmatched junction nucleotides: 5. This CDR3 contains 15 residues. The germline CDR1 and CDR2 sequences are SGDLS and YYNGEE.

The V call is TRBV7-8, the J call TRBJ1-6; D unresolved. Between the trimmed V and J ends, which lost 2 bases and 7 bases, there was a span of 3 bases. The germline gives CDR1 SGHVS, CDR2 FQNEAQ. CDR3 length equals 12 residues. The CDR3, as DNA: TGTGCCAGCAGCTTACTAAATTCACCCCTCCACTTT. Protein: CASSLLNSPLHF.

This sequence joins TRBV6-6 and TRBJ2-3; TRBD2 might be the D (6 bases). V was trimmed by 8 bases and J by 6 bases, leaving 15 bases between them. The germline V gene has CDR1 MNHNY and CDR2 SVGAGI (reference sequence). The CDR3 extends over 13 amino acids. CDR3 region: CASVTGEWDTQYF. The CDR3 nucleotides are TGTGCCAGCGTGACGGGGGAATGGGATACGCAGTATTTT.

The rearrangement links TRBV27 to TRBJ1-1; unclear D gene. Germline-derived CDR1 and CDR2 are MNHEY and SMNVEV (reference sequence). V was trimmed by 2 bases and J by 4 bases, leaving 14 bases between them. The CDR3 runs 15 residues. Written as DNA, the CDR3 is TGTGCCAGCAGTTTACACCAAGGGAGATCCACTGAAGCTTTCTTT. This encodes CASSLHQGRSTEAFF.

This chain connects TRBV4-3 to TRBJ2-3, with 7 bases matching TRBD2. The CDR3 is 16 residues long. The germline gives CDR1 LGHNA, CDR2 YSLEER. V dropped 6 bases and J dropped 0; count of bases not matched to a gene: 9. CDR3 in DNA: TGCGCCAGCAGTTTTGGCGCGGGAGCAAGCACAGATACGCAGTATTTT. Residues: CASSFGAGASTDTQYF.

J is TRBJ1-2 and V is TRBV7-8; 8 positions match TRBD1. The CDR3 has 16 amino acids. The J segment lost 4 bases and the V segment lost 3 bases, leaving 10 bases of the junction unmatched. CDR1 SGHVS and CDR2 FQNEAQ come from the germline V gene. The CDR3 DNA is TGTGCCAGCAGCTTCAGGGGGCGCGGTGGAATCTATGGCTACACCTTC. This encodes CASSFRGRGGIYGYTF.

This chain links TRBV28 with TRBJ1-2, with 7 bases identical to TRBD1. V trimming: 2 bases; J trimming: 6 bases; junction bases outside the gene matches: 0. This CDR3 comprises 12 residues. The germline gives CDR1 MDHEN, CDR2 SYDVKM. This CDR3 reads CASSLQGDGYTF. The CDR3 bases are TGTGCCAGCAGTTTACAGGGGGATGGCTACACCTTC.

V gene TRBV7-3 combines with J gene TRBJ1-3; D remains ambiguous. The CDR3 has 15 amino acids. Germline CDR1 is SGHTA and CDR2 is FQGTGA. V was cut by 0 bases and J by 2 bases, with 8 bases left in between. The CDR3 is CASSLTFGTGNTIYF. The DNA for the CDR3 is TGTGCCAGCAGCTTAACGTTCGGGACTGGAAACACCATATATTTT.

This chain uses TRBV2 with TRBJ1-3; D not resolved. The CDR3 runs to 14 residues. Trimming cost V 0 bases and J 4 bases, with 7 bases left between them. Per the germline V gene, CDR1 is SNHLY and CDR2 is FYNNEI. The CDR3 is CASSEALTGNTIYF. CDR3 nucleotides: TGTGCCAGCAGTGAAGCGCTTACGGGAAACACCATATATTTT. The full variable domain, completed using reference TRBV2 and TRBJ1-3, is EPEVTQTPSHQVTQMGQEVILRCVPISNHLYFYWYRQILGQKVEFLVSFYNNEISEKSEIFDDQFSVERPDGSNFTLKIRSTKLEDSAMYFCASSEALTGNTIYFGEGSWLTVV.

This clone was counted between two and nine times. V is TRBV28 and J is TRBJ1-1, with 8 nucleotides matching TRBD1. Trimming cost V 5 bases and J 4 bases; bases outside gene matches: 9. Germline V gene data show CDR1 as MDHEN and CDR2 as SYDVKM. This CDR3 is 15 amino acids long. CDR3 DNA: TGTGCCAGCAGTACTACTCGGACAGGGCGCACTGAAGCTTTCTTT. As protein: CASSTTRTGRTEAFF.

The chain employs TRBV12-5 and TRBJ1-1, with D possibly TRBD1 on 6 matching bases. The CDR3 totals 15 residues. CDR1 LGHNT and CDR2 FRNRAP come from the germline V gene. Trimming took 3 bases from V and 4 from J, leaving 15 bases between them. The CDR3 spells CASGFTGRVVTEAFF. The CDR3 DNA reads as TGTGCTAGTGGTTTTACAGGGAGAGTAGTCACTGAAGCTTTCTTT.

The DNA for the CDR3 is TGTGCCAGTAGTGGGGGGACAGCACCGGGACTAGCGTCACCGCAGTATTTT. It is translated as CASSGGTAPGLASPQYF. The chain combines TRBV19 with TRBJ2-3; TRBD2 agrees at 10 bases. V shed 5 bases, J shed 10 bases, and the junction held 18 bases outside the gene matches. Per germline, CDR1 LNHDA and CDR2 SQIVND (reference sequence). There are 17 residues in the CDR3.

The chain recombines TRBV5-1 with TRBJ2-7; 9 bases map to TRBD1. Losses at the gene ends were 4 bases for V and 6 bases for J; bases not matched to a gene: 8. Germline CDR1 SGHRS, CDR2 YFSETQ. This CDR3 has 14 residues. The DNA of the CDR3 is TGCGCCAGCAGCCCTTTTGGACAGGGGTCCGAGCAGTACTTC. Protein: CASSPFGQGSEQYF.

The rearrangement joins TRBV7-2 to TRBJ1-2; D is ambiguous. Trimming left V 3 bases short and J 6 bases short, with 11 bases between. Germline V gene sequence: CDR1 SGHTA, CDR2 FQGNSA. CDR3 size: 13 residues. This CDR3 reads CASSLPGLDGYTF. For the CDR3, the DNA is TGTGCCAGCAGCTTGCCGGGTTTAGATGGCTACACCTTC.

This rearrangement joins TRBV18 to TRBJ2-6; no clear D. Trimming pared 0 bases from V and 0 bases from J, leaving 6 bases between. The germline gives CDR1 KGHSH, CDR2 LQKENI. The CDR3 has 16 residues. CDR3 in DNA: TGTGCCAGCTCACCACCTAGAAACTCTGGGGCCAACGTCCTGACTTTC. Its translation: CASSPPRNSGANVLTF.

With regard to this clone: A read error may produce the germline difference seen at one junction end. This sequence joins TRBV7-7 and TRBJ2-1; D might be TRBD1 or TRBD2, each matching 5 bases. Germline CDR1 reads SSHAT; CDR2 reads FNYEAQ (reference sequence). The CDR3 spans 15 residues. The CDR3 bases are TGTGCTAGCAGCTTAAATGAGGGGTCTAGTAATGAGCAGTTCTTC. It specifies CASSLNEGSSNEQFF.